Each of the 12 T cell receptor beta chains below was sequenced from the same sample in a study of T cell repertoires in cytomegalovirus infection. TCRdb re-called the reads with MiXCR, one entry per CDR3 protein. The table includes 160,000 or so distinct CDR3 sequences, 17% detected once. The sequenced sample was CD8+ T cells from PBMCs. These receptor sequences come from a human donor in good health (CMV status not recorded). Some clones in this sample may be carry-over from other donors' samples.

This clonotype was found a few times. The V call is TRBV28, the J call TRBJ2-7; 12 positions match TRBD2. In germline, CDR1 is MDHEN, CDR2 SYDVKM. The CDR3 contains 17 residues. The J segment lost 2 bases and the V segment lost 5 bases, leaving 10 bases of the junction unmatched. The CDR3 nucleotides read TGTGCCAGCAGTCCCTGGGCTAGCGGGAGGGCCCCCTACGAGCAGTACTTC. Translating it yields CASSPWASGRAPYEQYF.

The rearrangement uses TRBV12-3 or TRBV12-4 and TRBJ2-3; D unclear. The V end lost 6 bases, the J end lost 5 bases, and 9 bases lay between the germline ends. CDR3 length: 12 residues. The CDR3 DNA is TGTGCCAGCAGGCCCTCCCTAGATACGCAGTATTTT. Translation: CASRPSLDTQYF.

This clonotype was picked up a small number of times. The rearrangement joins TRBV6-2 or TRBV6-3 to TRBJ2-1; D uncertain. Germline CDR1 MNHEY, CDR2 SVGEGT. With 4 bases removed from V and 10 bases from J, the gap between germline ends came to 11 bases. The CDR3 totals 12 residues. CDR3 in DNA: TGTGCCAGCAGTTCCGGTCTAATGGAGCAGTTCTTC. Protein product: CASSSGLMEQFF.

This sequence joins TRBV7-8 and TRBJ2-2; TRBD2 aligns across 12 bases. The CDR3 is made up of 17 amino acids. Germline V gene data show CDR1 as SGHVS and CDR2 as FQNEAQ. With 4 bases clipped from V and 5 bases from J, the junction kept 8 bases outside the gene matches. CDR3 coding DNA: TGTGCCAGCAGCTCACCTAGCGGGGGGGCCGGAACCGGGGAGCTGTTTTTT. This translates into CASSSPSGGAGTGELFF.

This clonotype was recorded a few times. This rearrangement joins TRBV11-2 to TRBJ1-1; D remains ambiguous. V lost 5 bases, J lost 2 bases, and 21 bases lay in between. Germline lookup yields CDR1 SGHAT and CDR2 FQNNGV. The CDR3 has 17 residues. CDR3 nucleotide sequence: TGTGCCAGCAGCGCCCAAGTCCGAACAATCTTAAACACTGAAGCTTTCTTT. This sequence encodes CASSAQVRTILNTEAFF.

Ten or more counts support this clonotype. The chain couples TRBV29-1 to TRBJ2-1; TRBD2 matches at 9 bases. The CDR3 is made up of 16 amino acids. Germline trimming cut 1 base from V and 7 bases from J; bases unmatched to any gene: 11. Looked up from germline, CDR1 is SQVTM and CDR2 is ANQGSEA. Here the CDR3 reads CSVEGEVGSGSNEQFF. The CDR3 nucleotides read TGCAGCGTTGAAGGGGAGGTGGGTAGCGGGAGTAATGAGCAGTTCTTC.

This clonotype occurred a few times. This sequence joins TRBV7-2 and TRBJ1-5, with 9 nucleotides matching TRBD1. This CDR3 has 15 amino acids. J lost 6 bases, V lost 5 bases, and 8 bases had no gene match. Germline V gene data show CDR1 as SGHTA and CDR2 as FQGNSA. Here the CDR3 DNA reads TGTGCCAGCAGCGAAGCCGGGACAGGGAGTCAGCCCCAGCATTTT. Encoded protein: CASSEAGTGSQPQHF. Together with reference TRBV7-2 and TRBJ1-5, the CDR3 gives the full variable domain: GAGVSQSPSNKVTEKGKDVELRCDPISGHTALYWYRQSLGQGLEFLIYFQGNSAPDKSGLPSDRFSAERTGGSVSTLTIQRTQQEDSAVYLCASSEAGTGSQPQHFGDGTRLSIL.

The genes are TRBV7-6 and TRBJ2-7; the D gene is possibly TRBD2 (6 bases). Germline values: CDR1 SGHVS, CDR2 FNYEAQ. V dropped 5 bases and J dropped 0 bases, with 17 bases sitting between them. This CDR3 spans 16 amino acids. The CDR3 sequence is CASSPSTSSSSYEQYF. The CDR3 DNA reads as TGTGCCAGCAGCCCATCTACTAGCTCTAGCTCCTACGAGCAGTACTTC.

The CDR3 loop is CASQTRGLATEAFF. For the CDR3, the DNA is TGTGCCAGCCAGACACGGGGCCTAGCCACTGAAGCTTTCTTT. V and J are TRBV2 and TRBJ1-1; D is possibly TRBD1 (5 bases). V was trimmed by 8 bases and J by 4 bases, leaving 17 bases between them. The CDR3 spans 14 residues. CDR1 is SNHLY, CDR2 FYNNEI, per germline. The full variable domain, rest sourced from reference TRBV2 and TRBJ1-1, is EPEVTQTPSHQVTQMGQEVILRCVPISNHLYFYWYRQILGQKVEFLVSFYNNEISEKSEIFDDQFSVERPDGSNFTLKIRSTKLEDSAMYFCASQTRGLATEAFFGQGTRLTVV.

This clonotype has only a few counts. The CDR3 protein is CASSLERRENTGELFF. The CDR3 DNA follows: TGTGCCAGCAGCTTAGAGCGGCGGGAGAACACCGGGGAGCTGTTTTTT. The V and J genes are TRBV7-2 and TRBJ2-2; D perhaps matches TRBD2 (6 bases). V shed 1 base and J shed 1 base, with 10 bases lying between them. There are 16 residues in the CDR3. Germline V CDR1 and CDR2: SGHTA, FQGNSA. Together with reference TRBV7-2 and TRBJ2-2, the CDR3 gives the full variable domain: GAGVSQSPSNKVTEKGKDVELRCDPISGHTALYWYRQSLGQGLEFLIYFQGNSAPDKSGLPSDRFSAERTGGSVSTLTIQRTQQEDSAVYLCASSLERRENTGELFFGEGSRLTVL.

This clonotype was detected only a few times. This chain's CDR3 is CASSLNSVTEATFSTNEKLFF. The CDR3 nucleotides are TGTGCCAGCAGCTTAAACTCCGTGACCGAAGCAACCTTTTCAACTAATGAAAAACTGTTTTTT. V and J are TRBV7-2 and TRBJ1-4; D gene uncertain. Germline V gene sequence: CDR1 SGHTA, CDR2 FQGNSA. V was pared by 2 bases and J by 0 bases, with 25 bases between. CDR3 length: 21 residues.

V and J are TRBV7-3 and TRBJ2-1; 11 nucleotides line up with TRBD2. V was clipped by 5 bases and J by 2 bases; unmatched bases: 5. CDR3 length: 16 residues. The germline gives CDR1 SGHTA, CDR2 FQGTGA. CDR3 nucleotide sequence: TGTGCCAGCAGCCCCGGACTAGCGGGCGCCTACAATGAGCAGTTCTTC. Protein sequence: CASSPGLAGAYNEQFF.